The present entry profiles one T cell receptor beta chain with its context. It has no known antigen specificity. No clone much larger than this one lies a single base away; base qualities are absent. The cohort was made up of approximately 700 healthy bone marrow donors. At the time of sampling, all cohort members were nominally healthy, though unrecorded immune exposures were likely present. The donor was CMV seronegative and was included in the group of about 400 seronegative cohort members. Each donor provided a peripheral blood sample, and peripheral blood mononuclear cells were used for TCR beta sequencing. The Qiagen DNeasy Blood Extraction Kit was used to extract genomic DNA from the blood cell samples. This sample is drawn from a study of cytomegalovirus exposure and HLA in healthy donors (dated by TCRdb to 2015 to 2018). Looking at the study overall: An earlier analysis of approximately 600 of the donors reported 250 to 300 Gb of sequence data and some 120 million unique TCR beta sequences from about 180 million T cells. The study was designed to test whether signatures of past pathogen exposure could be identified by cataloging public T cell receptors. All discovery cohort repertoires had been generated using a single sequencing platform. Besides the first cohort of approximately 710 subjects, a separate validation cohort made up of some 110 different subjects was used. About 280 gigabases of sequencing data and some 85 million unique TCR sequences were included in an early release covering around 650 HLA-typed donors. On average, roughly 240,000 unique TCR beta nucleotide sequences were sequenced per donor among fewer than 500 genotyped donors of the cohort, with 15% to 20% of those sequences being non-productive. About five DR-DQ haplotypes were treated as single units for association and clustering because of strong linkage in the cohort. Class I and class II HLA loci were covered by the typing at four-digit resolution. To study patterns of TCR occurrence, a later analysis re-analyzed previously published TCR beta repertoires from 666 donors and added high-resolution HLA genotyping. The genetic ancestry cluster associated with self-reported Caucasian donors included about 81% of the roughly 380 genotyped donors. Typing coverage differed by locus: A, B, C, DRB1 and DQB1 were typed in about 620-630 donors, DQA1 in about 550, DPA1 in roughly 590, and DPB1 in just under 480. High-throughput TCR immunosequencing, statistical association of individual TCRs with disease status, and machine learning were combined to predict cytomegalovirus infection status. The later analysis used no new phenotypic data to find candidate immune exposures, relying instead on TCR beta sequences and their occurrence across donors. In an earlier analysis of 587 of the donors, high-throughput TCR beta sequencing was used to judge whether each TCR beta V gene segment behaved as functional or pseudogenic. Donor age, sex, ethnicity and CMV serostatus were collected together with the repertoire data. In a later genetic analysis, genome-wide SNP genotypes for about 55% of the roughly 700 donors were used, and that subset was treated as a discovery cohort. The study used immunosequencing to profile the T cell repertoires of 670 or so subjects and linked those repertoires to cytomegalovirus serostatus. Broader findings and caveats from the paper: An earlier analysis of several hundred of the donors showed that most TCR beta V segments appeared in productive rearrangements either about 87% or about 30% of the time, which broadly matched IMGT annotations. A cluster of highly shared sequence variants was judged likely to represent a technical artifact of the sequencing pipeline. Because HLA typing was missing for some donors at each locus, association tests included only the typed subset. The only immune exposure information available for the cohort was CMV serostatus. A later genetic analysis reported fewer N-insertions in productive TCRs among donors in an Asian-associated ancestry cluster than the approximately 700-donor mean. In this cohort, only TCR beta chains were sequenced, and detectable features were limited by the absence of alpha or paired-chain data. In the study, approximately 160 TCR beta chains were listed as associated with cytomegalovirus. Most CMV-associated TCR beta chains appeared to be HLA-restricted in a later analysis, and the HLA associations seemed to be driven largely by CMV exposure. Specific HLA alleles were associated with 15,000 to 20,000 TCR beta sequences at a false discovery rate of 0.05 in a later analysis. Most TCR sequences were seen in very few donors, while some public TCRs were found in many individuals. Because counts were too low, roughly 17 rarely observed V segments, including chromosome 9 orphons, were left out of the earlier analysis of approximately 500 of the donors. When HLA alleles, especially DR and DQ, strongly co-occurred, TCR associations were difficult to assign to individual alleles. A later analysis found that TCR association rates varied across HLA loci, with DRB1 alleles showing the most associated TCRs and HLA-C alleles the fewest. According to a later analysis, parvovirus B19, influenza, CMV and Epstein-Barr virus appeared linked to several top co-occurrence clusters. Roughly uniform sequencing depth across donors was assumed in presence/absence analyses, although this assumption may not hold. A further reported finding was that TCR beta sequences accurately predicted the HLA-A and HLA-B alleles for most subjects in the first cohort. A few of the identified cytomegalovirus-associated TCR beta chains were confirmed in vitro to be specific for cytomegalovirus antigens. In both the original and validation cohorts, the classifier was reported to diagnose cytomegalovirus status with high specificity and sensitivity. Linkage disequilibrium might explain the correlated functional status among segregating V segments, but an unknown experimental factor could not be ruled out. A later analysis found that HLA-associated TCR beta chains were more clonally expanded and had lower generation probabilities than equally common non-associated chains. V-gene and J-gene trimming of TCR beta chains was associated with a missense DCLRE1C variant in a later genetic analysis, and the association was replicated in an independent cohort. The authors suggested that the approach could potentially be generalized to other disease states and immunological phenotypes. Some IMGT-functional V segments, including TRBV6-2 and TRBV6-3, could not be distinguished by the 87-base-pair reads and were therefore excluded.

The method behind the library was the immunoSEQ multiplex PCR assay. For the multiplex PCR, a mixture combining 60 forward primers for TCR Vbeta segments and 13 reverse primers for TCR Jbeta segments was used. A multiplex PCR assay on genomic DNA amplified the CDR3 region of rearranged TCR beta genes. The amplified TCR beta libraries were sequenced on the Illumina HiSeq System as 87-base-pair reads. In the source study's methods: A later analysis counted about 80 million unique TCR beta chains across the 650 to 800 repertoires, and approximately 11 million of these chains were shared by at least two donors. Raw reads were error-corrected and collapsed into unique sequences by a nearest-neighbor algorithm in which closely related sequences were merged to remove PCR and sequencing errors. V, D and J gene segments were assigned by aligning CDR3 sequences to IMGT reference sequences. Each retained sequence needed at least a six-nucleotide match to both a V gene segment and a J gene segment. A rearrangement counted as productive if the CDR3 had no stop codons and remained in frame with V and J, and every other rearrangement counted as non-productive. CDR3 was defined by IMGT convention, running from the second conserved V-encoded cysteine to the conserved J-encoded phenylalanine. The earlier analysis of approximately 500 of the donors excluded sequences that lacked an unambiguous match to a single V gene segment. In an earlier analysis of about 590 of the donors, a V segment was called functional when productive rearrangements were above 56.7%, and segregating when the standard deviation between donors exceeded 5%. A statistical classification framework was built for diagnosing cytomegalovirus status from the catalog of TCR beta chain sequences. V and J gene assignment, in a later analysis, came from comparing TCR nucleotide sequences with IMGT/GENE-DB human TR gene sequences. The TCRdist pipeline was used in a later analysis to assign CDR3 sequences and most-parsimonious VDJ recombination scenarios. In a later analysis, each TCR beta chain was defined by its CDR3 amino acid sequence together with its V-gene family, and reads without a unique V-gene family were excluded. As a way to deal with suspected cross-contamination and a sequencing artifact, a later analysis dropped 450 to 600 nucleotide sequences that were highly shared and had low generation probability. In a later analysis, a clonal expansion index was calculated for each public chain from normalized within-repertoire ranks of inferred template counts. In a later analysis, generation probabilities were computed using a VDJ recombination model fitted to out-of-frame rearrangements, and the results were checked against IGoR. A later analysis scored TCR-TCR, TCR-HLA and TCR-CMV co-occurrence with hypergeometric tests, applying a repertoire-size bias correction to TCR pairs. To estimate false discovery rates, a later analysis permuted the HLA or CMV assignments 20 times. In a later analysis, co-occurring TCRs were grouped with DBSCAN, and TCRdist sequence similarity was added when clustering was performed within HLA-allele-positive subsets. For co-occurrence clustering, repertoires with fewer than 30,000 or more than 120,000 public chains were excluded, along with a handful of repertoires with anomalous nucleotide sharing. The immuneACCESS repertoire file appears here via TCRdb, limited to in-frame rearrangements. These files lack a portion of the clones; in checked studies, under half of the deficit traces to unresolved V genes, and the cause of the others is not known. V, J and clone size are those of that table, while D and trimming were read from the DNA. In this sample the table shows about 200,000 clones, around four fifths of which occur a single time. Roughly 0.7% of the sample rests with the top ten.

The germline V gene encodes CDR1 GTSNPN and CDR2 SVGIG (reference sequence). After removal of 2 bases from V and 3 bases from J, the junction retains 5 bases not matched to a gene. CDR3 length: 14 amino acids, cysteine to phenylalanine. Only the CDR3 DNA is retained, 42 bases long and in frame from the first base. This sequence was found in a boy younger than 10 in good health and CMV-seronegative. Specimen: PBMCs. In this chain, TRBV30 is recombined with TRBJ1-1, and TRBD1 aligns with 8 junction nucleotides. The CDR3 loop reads CAWSLMDRDTEAFF. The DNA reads TGTGCCTGGAGTTTAATGGACAGGGACACTGAAGCTTTCTTT.